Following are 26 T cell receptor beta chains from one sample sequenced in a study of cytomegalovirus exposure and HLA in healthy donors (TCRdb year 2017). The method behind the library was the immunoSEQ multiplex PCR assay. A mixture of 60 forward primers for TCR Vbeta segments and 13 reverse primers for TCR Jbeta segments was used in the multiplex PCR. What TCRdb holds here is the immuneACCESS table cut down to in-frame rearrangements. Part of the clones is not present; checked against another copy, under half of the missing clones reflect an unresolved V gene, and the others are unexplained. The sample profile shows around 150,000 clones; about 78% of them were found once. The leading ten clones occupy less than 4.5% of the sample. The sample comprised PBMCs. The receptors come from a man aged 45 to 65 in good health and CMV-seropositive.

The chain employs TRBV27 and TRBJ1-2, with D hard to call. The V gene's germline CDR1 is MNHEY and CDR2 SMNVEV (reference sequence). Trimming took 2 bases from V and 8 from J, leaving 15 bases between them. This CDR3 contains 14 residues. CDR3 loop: CASSLSVGVRGYTF. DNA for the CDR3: TGTGCCAGCAGTTTAAGTGTCGGGGTAAGGGGCTACACCTTC.

The CDR3 spells CASSLVRGGRRDTQYF. CDR3 nucleotides: TGTGCCAGCAGCTTAGTACGGGGGGGCCGAAGAGATACGCAGTATTTT. The V call is TRBV7-9, the J call TRBJ2-3, with TRBD2 identical over 8 bases. Germline V gives CDR1 SEHNR, CDR2 FQNEAQ (reference sequence). The junction had 8 bases not matched to a gene; V was cut back by 1 base and J by 5 bases. The CDR3 totals 16 residues.

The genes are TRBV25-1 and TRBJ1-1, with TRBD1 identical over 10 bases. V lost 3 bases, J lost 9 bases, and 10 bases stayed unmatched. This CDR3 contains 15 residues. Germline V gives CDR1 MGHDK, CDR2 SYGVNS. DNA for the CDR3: TGTGCCAGCAGTGATATAGGACAGGGGGTTGATCAAGCTTTCTTT. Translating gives CASSDIGQGVDQAFF. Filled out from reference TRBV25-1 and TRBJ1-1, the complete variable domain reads EADIYQTPRYLVIGTGKKITLECSQTMGHDKMYWYQQDPGMELHLIHYSYGVNSTEKGDLSSESTVSRIRTEHFPLTLESARPSHTSQYLCASSDIGQGVDQAFFGQGTRLTVV.

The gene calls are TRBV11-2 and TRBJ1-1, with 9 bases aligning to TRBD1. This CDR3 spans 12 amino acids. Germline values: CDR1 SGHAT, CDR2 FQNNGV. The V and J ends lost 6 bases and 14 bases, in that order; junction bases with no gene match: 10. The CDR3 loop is CASRGPGQGTFF. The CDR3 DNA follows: TGTGCCAGCAGGGGCCCGGGACAGGGAACCTTCTTT.

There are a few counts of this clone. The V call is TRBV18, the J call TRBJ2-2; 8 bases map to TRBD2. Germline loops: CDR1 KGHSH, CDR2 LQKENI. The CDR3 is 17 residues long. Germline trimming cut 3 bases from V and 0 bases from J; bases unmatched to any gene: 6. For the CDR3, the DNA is TGTGCCAGCTCACCGACGGCGACTAGCGCGAACACCGGGGAGCTGTTTTTT. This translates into CASSPTATSANTGELFF.

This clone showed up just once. This CDR3 is CASSRGQQPYEQYF. The CDR3 DNA follows: TGTGCCAGCAGCCGCGGACAGCAACCCTACGAGCAGTACTTC. The chain uses TRBV7-9 and TRBJ2-7, with D perhaps TRBD1 (6 bases). Trimming left V 5 bases short and J 2 bases short, with 13 bases between. Germline V gene lookup returns CDR1 SEHNR and CDR2 FQNEAQ (reference sequence). The CDR3 is made up of 14 amino acids.

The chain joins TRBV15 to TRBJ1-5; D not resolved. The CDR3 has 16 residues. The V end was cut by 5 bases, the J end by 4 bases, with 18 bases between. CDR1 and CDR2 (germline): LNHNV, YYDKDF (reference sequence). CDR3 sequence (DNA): TGTGCCACCAGCGGAGCCCGCCGGACGGGGAATCAGCCCCAGCATTTT. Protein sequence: CATSGARRTGNQPQHF.

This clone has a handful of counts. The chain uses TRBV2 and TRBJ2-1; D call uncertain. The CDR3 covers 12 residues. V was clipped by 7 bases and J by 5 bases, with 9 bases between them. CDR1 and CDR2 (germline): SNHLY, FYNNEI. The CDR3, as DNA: TGTGCCAGCACCCTACAGAACAATGAGCAGTTCTTC. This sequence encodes CASTLQNNEQFF.

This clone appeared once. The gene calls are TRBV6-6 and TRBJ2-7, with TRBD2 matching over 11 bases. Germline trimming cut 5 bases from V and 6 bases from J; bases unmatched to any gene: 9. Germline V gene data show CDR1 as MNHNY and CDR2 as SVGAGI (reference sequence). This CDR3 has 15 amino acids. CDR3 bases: TGTGCCAGCAGTACCCCTACTAGCGGGAGTCGCGAGCAGTACTTC. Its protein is CASSTPTSGSREQYF.

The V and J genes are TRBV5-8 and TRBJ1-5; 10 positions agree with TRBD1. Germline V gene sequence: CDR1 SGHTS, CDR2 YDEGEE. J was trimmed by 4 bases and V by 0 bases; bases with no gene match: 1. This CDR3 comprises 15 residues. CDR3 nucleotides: TGTGCCAGCAGCTTGGGGGACAGGGGTAATCAGCCCCAGCATTTT. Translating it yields CASSLGDRGNQPQHF.

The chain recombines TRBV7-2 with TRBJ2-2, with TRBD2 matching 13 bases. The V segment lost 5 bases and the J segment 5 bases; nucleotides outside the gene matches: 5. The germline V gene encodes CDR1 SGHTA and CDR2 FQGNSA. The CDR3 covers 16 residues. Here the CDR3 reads CASSPGLAGVTGELFF. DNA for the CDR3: TGTGCCAGCAGCCCTGGACTAGCGGGAGTTACCGGGGAGCTGTTTTTT.

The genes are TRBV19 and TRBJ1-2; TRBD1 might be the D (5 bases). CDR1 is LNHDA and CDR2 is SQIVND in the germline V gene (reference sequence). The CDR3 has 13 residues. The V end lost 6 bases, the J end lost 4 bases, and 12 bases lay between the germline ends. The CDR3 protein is CASRPTGFYGYTF. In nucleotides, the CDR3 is TGTGCCAGTAGGCCTACAGGATTCTATGGCTACACCTTC. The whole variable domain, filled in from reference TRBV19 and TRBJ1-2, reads DGGITQSPKYLFRKEGQNVTLSCEQNLNHDAMYWYRQDPGQGLRLIYYSQIVNDFQKGDIAEGYSVSREKKESFPLTVTSAQKNPTAFYLCASRPTGFYGYTFGSGTRLTVV.

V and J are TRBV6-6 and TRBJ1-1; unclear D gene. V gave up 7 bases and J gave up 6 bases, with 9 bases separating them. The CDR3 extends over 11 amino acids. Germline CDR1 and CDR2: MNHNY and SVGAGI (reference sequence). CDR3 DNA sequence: TGTGCCAGCAACACCCACCCTGAAGCTTTCTTT. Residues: CASNTHPEAFF.

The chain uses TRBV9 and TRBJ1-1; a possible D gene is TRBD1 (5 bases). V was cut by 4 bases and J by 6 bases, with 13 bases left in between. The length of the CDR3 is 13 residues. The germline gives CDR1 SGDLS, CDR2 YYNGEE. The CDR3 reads CASSKGWGPEAFF. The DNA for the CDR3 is TGTGCCAGCAGCAAGGGTTGGGGCCCTGAAGCTTTCTTT.

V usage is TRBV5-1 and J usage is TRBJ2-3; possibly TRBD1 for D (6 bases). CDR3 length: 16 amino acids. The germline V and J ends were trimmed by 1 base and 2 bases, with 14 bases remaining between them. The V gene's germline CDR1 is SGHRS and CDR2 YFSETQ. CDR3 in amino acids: CASSLPRQGLTDTQYF. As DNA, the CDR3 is TGCGCCAGCAGCTTGCCCCGTCAGGGGCTCACAGATACGCAGTATTTT.

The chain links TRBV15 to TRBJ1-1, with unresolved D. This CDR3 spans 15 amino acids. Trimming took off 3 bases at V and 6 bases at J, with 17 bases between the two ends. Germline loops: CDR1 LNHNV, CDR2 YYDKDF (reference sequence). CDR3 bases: TGTGCCACCAGCAGGAATCCCCGTTTGCGGCCTGAAGCTTTCTTT. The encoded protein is CATSRNPRLRPEAFF. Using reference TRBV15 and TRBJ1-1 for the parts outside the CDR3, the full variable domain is DAMVIQNPRYQVTQFGKPVTLSCSQTLNHNVMYWYQQKSSQAPKLLFHYYDKDFNNEADTPDNFQSRRPNTSFCFLDIRSPGLGDTAMYLCATSRNPRLRPEAFFGQGTRLTVV.

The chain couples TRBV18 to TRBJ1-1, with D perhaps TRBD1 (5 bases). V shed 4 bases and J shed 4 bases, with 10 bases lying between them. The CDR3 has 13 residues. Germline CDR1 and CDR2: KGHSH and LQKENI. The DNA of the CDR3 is TGTGCCAGCTCACTGGGGGAGGGCACTGAAGCTTTCTTT. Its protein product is CASSLGEGTEAFF.

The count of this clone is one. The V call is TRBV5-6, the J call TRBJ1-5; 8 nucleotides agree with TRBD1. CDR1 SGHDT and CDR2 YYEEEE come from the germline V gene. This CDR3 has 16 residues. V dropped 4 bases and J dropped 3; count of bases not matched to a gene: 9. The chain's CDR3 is CASSRRTGMNNQPQHF. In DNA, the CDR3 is TGTGCCAGCAGCCGGAGGACAGGGATGAACAATCAGCCCCAGCATTTT.

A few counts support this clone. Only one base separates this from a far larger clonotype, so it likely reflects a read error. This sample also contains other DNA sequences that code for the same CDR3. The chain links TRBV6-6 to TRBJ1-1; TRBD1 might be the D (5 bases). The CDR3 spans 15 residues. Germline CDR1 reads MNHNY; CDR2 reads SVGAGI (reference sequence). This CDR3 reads CASSYGRQGNTEAFF. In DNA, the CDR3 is TGCGCCAGCAGTTACGGTAGGCAGGGGAACACTGAAGCTTTCTTT.

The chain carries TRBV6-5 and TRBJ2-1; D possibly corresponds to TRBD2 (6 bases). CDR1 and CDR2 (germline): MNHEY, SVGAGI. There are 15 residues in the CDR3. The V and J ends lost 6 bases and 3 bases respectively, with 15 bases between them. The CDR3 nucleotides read TGTGCCAGCAGACCTCAGGGAGGAGGCTACAATGAGCAGTTCTTC. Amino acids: CASRPQGGGYNEQFF.

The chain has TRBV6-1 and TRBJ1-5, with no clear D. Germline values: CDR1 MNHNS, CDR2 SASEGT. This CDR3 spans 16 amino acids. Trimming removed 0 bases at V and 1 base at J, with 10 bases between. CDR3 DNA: TGTGCCAGCAGTGAAGCGCCCGACGGGAGCAATCAGCCCCAGCATTTT. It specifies CASSEAPDGSNQPQHF.

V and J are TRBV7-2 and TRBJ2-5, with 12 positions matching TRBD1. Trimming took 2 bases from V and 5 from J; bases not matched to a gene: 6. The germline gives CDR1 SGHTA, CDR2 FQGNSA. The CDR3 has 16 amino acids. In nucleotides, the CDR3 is TGTGCCAGCAGCTTAATGGGACAGGGGGCGGGGGAGACCCAGTACTTC. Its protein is CASSLMGQGAGETQYF.

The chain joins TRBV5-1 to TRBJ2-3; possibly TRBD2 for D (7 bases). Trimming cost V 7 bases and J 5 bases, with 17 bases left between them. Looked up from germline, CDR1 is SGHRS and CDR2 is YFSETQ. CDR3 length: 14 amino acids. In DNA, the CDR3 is TGCGCCAGCGGGGGGGCAGGGGCTATAGATACGCAGTATTTT. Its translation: CASGGAGAIDTQYF.

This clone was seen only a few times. The CDR3 is CASSQGLSSREQYF. For the CDR3, the DNA is TGTGCCAGCAGCCAGGGACTGTCTAGTCGCGAGCAGTACTTC. The chain carries TRBV14 and TRBJ2-5; TRBD2 might be the D (6 bases). The J call may be faulty, since TRBJ2-7 better matches the DNA end. In germline, CDR1 is SGHDN, CDR2 FVKESK. There are 14 residues in the CDR3.

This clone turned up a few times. This CDR3 reads CSVLGRGGRAFF. The CDR3 DNA follows: TGCAGCGTCCTGGGCAGGGGAGGGAGAGCTTTCTTT. The rearrangement joins TRBV29-1 to TRBJ1-1, with D perhaps matching TRBD1 (6 bases). Trimming pared 6 bases from V and 10 bases from J, leaving 18 bases between. Per the germline V gene, CDR1 is SQVTM and CDR2 is ANQGSEA. CDR3 length: 12 amino acids.

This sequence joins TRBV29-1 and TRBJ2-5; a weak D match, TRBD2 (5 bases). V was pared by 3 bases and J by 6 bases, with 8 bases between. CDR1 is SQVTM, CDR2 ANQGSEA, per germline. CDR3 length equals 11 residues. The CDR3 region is CSVDIGKTQYF. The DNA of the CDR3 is TGCAGCGTTGACATCGGGAAGACCCAGTACTTC.